Listed below are T cell receptor beta chains from one sample, sequenced in a study of beta chain features in type 1 diabetes. The assay was immunoSEQ multiplex PCR, and TCRdb's table has in-frame clones only and misses some. The sample lists some 330,000 clones; 10% to 15% were seen once. The sample comprised naive CD4+ T cells from blood. The receptors were sampled from a woman aged 18-29 years with type 1 diabetes. CDR3s include the opening cysteine and the closing phenylalanine or tryptophan. Each record gives: CDR3 length, J gene, D gene, clone size, V gene, CDR3 protein, CDR3 DNA. The D gene is left open where the match is weak. Clone size, where shown, is once, few, many, or a class for clones that have expanded.

CDR3 length: 14; J gene: TRBJ2-5; D gene: -; clone size: -; V gene: TRBV18; CDR3 protein: CASSHRQVQETQYF; CDR3 DNA: TGTGCCAGCTCGCACCGACAGGTGCAAGAGACCCAGTACTTC
CDR3 length: 13; J gene: TRBJ1-5; D gene: -; clone size: few; V gene: TRBV30; CDR3 protein: CAWSPGGGQPQHF; CDR3 DNA: TGTGCCTGGAGTCCGGGTGGGGGGCAGCCCCAGCATTTT
CDR3 length: 14; J gene: TRBJ2-3; D gene: TRBD2; clone size: -; V gene: TRBV18; CDR3 protein: CASSGLVRTDTQYF; CDR3 DNA: TGTGCCAGCTCTGGACTAGTTCGCACAGATACGCAGTATTTT
CDR3 length: 13; J gene: TRBJ2-7; D gene: TRBD1; clone size: -; V gene: TRBV28; CDR3 protein: CASIEQGSYEQYF; CDR3 DNA: TGTGCCAGCATCGAACAGGGGTCCTACGAGCAGTACTTC
CDR3 length: 13; J gene: TRBJ1-5; D gene: -; clone size: -; V gene: TRBV9; CDR3 protein: CASSVTQGEPQHF; CDR3 DNA: TGTGCCAGCAGCGTAACACAGGGAGAGCCCCAGCATTTT
CDR3 length: 15; J gene: TRBJ2-2; D gene: TRBD2; clone size: few; V gene: TRBV7-8; CDR3 protein: CASSIGTSGAGELFF; CDR3 DNA: TGTGCCAGCAGCATAGGGACTAGCGGGGCCGGGGAGCTGTTTTTT
CDR3 length: 19; J gene: TRBJ2-6; D gene: -; clone size: few; V gene: TRBV23-1; CDR3 protein: CASSRVQRSLRSGANVLTF; CDR3 DNA: TGCGCCAGCAGTCGGGTCCAACGGTCCCTCAGGTCTGGGGCCAACGTCCTGACTTTC
CDR3 length: 12; J gene: TRBJ2-1; D gene: -; clone size: -; V gene: TRBV28; CDR3 protein: CASSRVKGGQFF; CDR3 DNA: TGTGCCAGCAGTCGCGTGAAAGGCGGGCAGTTCTTC
CDR3 length: 13; J gene: TRBJ2-1; D gene: TRBD2; clone size: few; V gene: TRBV11-2; CDR3 protein: CASSQAGVSTQFF; CDR3 DNA: TGTGCCAGCAGCCAAGCGGGGGTGTCCACGCAGTTCTTC
CDR3 length: 15; J gene: TRBJ1-1; D gene: -; clone size: -; V gene: TRBV25-1; CDR3 protein: CASTRGGELGAEAFF; CDR3 DNA: TGTGCCAGCACCCGGGGGGGGGAACTGGGGGCTGAAGCTTTCTTT
CDR3 length: 17; J gene: TRBJ1-2; D gene: TRBD1; clone size: -; V gene: TRBV18; CDR3 protein: CASSPINGQGAYYGYTF; CDR3 DNA: TGTGCCAGCTCCCCCATCAATGGACAGGGGGCCTACTATGGCTACACCTTC
CDR3 length: 13; J gene: TRBJ1-1; D gene: -; clone size: few; V gene: TRBV11-3; CDR3 protein: CASSLEGQTEAFF; CDR3 DNA: TGTGCCAGCAGCTTAGAGGGGCAGACTGAAGCTTTCTTT
CDR3 length: 14; J gene: TRBJ1-1; D gene: -; clone size: -; V gene: TRBV4-3; CDR3 protein: CASSQVTVNTEAFF; CDR3 DNA: TGCGCCAGCAGCCAAGTTACTGTTAACACTGAAGCTTTCTTT
CDR3 length: 13; J gene: TRBJ1-1; D gene: -; clone size: few; V gene: TRBV6-5; CDR3 protein: CASSFGQGTEAFF; CDR3 DNA: TGTGCCAGCAGTTTCGGTCAGGGCACTGAAGCTTTCTTT
CDR3 length: 12; J gene: TRBJ1-1; D gene: TRBD1; clone size: -; V gene: TRBV25-1; CDR3 protein: CASTGVYTEAFF; CDR3 DNA: TGTGCCAGTACAGGGGTTTACACTGAAGCTTTCTTT
CDR3 length: 17; J gene: TRBJ2-1; D gene: TRBD1; clone size: -; V gene: TRBV10-3; CDR3 protein: CAISDPTGGSSYNEQFF; CDR3 DNA: TGTGCCATCAGTGACCCCACAGGGGGCAGCTCCTACAATGAGCAGTTCTTC
CDR3 length: 14; J gene: TRBJ2-7; D gene: TRBD2; clone size: -; V gene: TRBV2; CDR3 protein: CASNPSGAWKEQYF; CDR3 DNA: TGTGCCAGCAACCCTAGCGGGGCTTGGAAAGAGCAGTACTTC
CDR3 length: 15; J gene: TRBJ2-7; D gene: TRBD1; clone size: -; V gene: TRBV10-3; CDR3 protein: CAISEGGQGAYEQYF; CDR3 DNA: TGTGCCATCAGTGAAGGAGGACAGGGGGCATACGAGCAGTACTTC
CDR3 length: 16; J gene: TRBJ2-3; D gene: TRBD1; clone size: few; V gene: TRBV18; CDR3 protein: CASSFGQALSTDTQYF; CDR3 DNA: TGTGCCAGCTCGTTCGGACAGGCCCTTAGCACAGATACGCAGTATTTT
CDR3 length: 12; J gene: TRBJ2-3; D gene: -; clone size: -; V gene: TRBV9; CDR3 protein: CASSASTDTQYF; CDR3 DNA: TGTGCCAGCAGCGCTAGCACAGATACGCAGTATTTT
CDR3 length: 14; J gene: TRBJ2-5; D gene: -; clone size: -; V gene: TRBV5-1; CDR3 protein: CASRTGLFGETQYF; CDR3 DNA: TGCGCCAGCAGAACAGGGCTATTCGGGGAGACCCAGTACTTC
CDR3 length: 21; J gene: TRBJ2-3; D gene: TRBD2; clone size: few; V gene: TRBV4-2; CDR3 protein: CASSQESLRGRALVLTDTQYF; CDR3 DNA: TGTGCCAGCAGCCAAGAATCTCTCCGCGGGAGGGCCTTGGTACTAACAGATACGCAGTATTTT
CDR3 length: 16; J gene: TRBJ1-6; D gene: -; clone size: few; V gene: TRBV19; CDR3 protein: CASSTRALSGNSPLHF; CDR3 DNA: TGTGCCAGTAGTACCCGGGCCCTTAGCGGGAATTCACCCCTCCACTTT
CDR3 length: 13; J gene: TRBJ2-1; D gene: -; clone size: few; V gene: TRBV25-1; CDR3 protein: CASRRTAYNEQFF; CDR3 DNA: TGTGCCAGCAGAAGGACAGCCTACAATGAGCAGTTCTTC
CDR3 length: 15; J gene: TRBJ1-5; D gene: -; clone size: -; V gene: TRBV23-1; CDR3 protein: CATDTGGRLNQPQHF; CDR3 DNA: TGCGCCACCGACACGGGGGGGCGGCTCAATCAGCCCCAGCATTTT
CDR3 length: 15; J gene: TRBJ2-5; D gene: TRBD2; clone size: few; V gene: TRBV19; CDR3 protein: CASSTSGRAGETQYF; CDR3 DNA: TGTGCCAGTAGTACTAGCGGGAGGGCCGGAGAGACCCAGTACTTC
CDR3 length: 14; J gene: TRBJ1-5; D gene: -; clone size: few; V gene: TRBV5-1; CDR3 protein: CASSLDSSNQPQHF; CDR3 DNA: TGCGCCAGCAGCCTGGATAGTTCCAATCAGCCCCAGCATTTT
CDR3 length: 14; J gene: TRBJ1-1; D gene: -; clone size: few; V gene: TRBV13; CDR3 protein: CATWRGRENTEAFF; CDR3 DNA: TGTGCCACCTGGAGGGGACGGGAGAACACTGAAGCTTTCTTT
CDR3 length: 13; J gene: TRBJ2-7; D gene: TRBD2; clone size: -; V gene: TRBV7-9; CDR3 protein: CASSWPGGREQYF; CDR3 DNA: TGTGCCAGCAGCTGGCCGGGGGGGCGGGAGCAGTACTTC
CDR3 length: 15; J gene: TRBJ2-6; D gene: -; clone size: -; V gene: TRBV18; CDR3 protein: CASSPPSAGANVLTF; CDR3 DNA: TGTGCCAGCTCACCACCAAGCGCTGGGGCCAACGTCCTGACTTTC
CDR3 length: 15; J gene: TRBJ2-7; D gene: -; clone size: -; V gene: TRBV19; CDR3 protein: CASSPTALSTYEQYF; CDR3 DNA: TGTGCCAGTAGCCCGACAGCCCTGAGTACCTACGAGCAGTACTTC
CDR3 length: 15; J gene: TRBJ2-1; D gene: -; clone size: -; V gene: TRBV5-1; CDR3 protein: CASSLDGSSYNEQFF; CDR3 DNA: TGCGCCAGCAGCTTGGATGGGAGCTCCTACAATGAGCAGTTCTTC
CDR3 length: 15; J gene: TRBJ2-7; D gene: -; clone size: few; V gene: TRBV7-9; CDR3 protein: CASSLGGSYSYEQYF; CDR3 DNA: TGTGCCAGCAGCTTAGGAGGCAGTTACTCCTACGAGCAGTACTTC
CDR3 length: 12; J gene: TRBJ2-5; D gene: -; clone size: few; V gene: TRBV11-2; CDR3 protein: CASSQTSPGEYF; CDR3 DNA: TGTGCCAGCAGCCAAACAAGCCCAGGGGAGTACTTC
CDR3 length: 12; J gene: TRBJ1-1; D gene: -; clone size: few; V gene: TRBV25-1; CDR3 protein: CASTGVNTEAFF; CDR3 DNA: TGTGCCAGCACGGGTGTGAACACTGAAGCTTTCTTT
CDR3 length: 13; J gene: TRBJ2-3; D gene: TRBD2; clone size: few; V gene: TRBV29-1; CDR3 protein: CSVSGGFTDTQYF; CDR3 DNA: TGCAGCGTTAGCGGGGGGTTCACAGATACGCAGTATTTT
CDR3 length: 15; J gene: TRBJ2-4; D gene: -; clone size: few; V gene: TRBV29-1; CDR3 protein: CSFPPEGLAKNIQYF; CDR3 DNA: TGCAGCTTTCCCCCGGAGGGCCTAGCCAAAAACATTCAGTACTTC